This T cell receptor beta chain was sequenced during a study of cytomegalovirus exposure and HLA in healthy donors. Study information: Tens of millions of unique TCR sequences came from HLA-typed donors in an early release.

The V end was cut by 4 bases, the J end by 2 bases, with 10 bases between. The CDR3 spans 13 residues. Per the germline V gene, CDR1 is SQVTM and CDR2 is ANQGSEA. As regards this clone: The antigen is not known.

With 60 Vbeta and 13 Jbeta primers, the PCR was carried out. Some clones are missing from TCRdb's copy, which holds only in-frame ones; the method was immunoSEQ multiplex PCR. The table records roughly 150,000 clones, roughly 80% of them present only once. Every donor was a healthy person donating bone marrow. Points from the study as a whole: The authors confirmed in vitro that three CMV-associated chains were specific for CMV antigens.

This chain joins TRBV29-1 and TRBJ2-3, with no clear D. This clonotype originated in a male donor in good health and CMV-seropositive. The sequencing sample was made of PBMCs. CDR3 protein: CSVAPRFTDTQYF. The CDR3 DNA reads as TGCAGCGTTGCTCCCAGGTTCACAGATACGCAGTATTTT.